These T cell receptor beta chains were read from a single sample in a study of cytomegalovirus exposure and HLA in healthy donors. Only in-frame clones appear in the TCRdb table, and some are missing; sequencing was by immunoSEQ multiplex PCR. The sample lists about 220,000 clones, over 80% occurring once. Source material: PBMCs. The receptors here all came from a woman in her 40s in good health and CMV-seropositive. Both conserved end residues are part of each CDR3. Each record gives: J gene, D gene, V gene, clone size, CDR3 length, CDR3 protein, CDR3 DNA. D genes are given only for firm matches. A clone size is listed for some rows: how often the clone was seen (once, few, many), or a class if it is expanded.

TRBJ1-1 | NA | TRBV20-1 | NA | 11 | CSADQEGMRFF | TGCAGTGCTGACCAGGAGGGGATGCGTTTCTTT
TRBJ2-1 | TRBD2 | TRBV25-1 | NA | 15 | CASSVSGGMDDEQFF | TGTGCCAGCAGTGTATCGGGGGGTATGGACGATGAGCAGTTCTTC
TRBJ1-1 | NA | TRBV6-5 | NA | 15 | CASRTTLRGSAEAFF | TGTGCCAGCAGAACCACGCTCAGGGGTTCGGCTGAAGCTTTCTTT
TRBJ2-3 | TRBD2 | TRBV4-3 | NA | 15 | CASSQDRGVADTQYF | TGCGCCAGCAGCCAAGATCGGGGGGTAGCAGATACGCAGTATTTT
TRBJ2-7 | NA | TRBV6-1 | NA | 11 | CASTGAYEQYF | TGTGCCAGCACAGGGGCCTACGAGCAGTACTTC
TRBJ2-7 | NA | TRBV7-2 | once | 14 | CASSLDQGAYEQYF | TGTGCCAGCAGCTTAGATCAGGGCGCCTACGAGCAGTACTTC
TRBJ2-1 | TRBD2 | TRBV11-2 | NA | 18 | CASSLERGEWRTYNEQFF | TGTGCCAGCAGCTTAGAACGGGGGGAGTGGAGAACCTACAATGAGCAGTTCTTC
TRBJ2-6 | NA | TRBV6-4 | few | 17 | CASSPGQNLAGANVLTF | TGTGCCAGCAGCCCTGGGCAGAACCTGGCTGGGGCCAACGTCCTGACTTTC
TRBJ2-1 | TRBD1 | TRBV6-1 | NA | 15 | CASSRTGGHYNEQFF | TGTGCCAGCAGTAGGACAGGGGGCCATTACAATGAGCAGTTCTTC
TRBJ1-3 | NA | TRBV19 | NA | 12 | CASSMESNTIYF | TGTGCCAGTAGTATGGAGTCGAACACCATATATTTT
TRBJ2-1 | NA | TRBV10-3 | NA | 14 | CAISESKLPNEQFF | TGTGCCATCAGTGAGTCAAAGCTGCCAAATGAGCAGTTCTTC
TRBJ2-5 | NA | TRBV11-3 | NA | 13 | CASSFNHQETQYF | TGTGCCAGCAGCTTCAATCACCAAGAGACCCAGTACTTC
TRBJ2-7 | NA | TRBV5-1 | NA | 16 | CASSLGTGGGAYEQYF | TGCGCCAGCAGCTTGGGGACTGGAGGGGGGGCCTACGAGCAGTACTTC
TRBJ1-2 | NA | TRBV11-2 | NA | 13 | CASSSRGFYGYTF | TGTGCCAGCAGCTCGAGGGGGTTCTATGGCTACACCTTC
TRBJ1-1 | TRBD1 | TRBV14 | NA | 15 | CASSQAKQGRTEAFF | TGTGCCAGCAGCCAAGCTAAACAGGGGAGGACTGAAGCTTTCTTT
TRBJ2-3 | TRBD2 | TRBV6-5 | NA | 16 | CASSWGLAGVRETQYF | TGTGCCAGCAGTTGGGGACTAGCGGGAGTTCGAGAAACGCAGTATTTT